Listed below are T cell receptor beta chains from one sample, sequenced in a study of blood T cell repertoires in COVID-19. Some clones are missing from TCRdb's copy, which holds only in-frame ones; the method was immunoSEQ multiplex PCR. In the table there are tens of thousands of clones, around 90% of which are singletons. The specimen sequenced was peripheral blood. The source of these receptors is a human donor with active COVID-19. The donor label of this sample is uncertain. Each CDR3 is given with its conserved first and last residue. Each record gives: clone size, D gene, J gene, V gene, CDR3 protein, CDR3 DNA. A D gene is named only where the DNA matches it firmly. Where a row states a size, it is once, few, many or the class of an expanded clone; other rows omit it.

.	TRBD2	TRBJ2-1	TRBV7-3	CASSQVLADYNEQFF	TGTGCCAGCAGCCAAGTACTAGCGGACTACAATGAGCAGTTCTTC
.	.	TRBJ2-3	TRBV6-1	CASSESVFSGSTDTQYF	TGTGCCAGCAGTGAAAGCGTTTTCAGCGGTAGCACAGATACGCAGTATTTT
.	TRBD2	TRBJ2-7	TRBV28	CASSFREAYEQYF	TGTGCCAGCAGTTTCCGGGAGGCCTACGAGCAGTACTTC
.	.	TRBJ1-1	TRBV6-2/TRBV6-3	CASSYGGLNTEAFF	TGTGCCAGCAGTTACGGGGGCCTGAACACTGAAGCTTTCTTT
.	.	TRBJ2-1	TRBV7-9	CASSLGSRNEQFF	TGTGCCAGCAGCTTAGGGTCACGGAATGAGCAGTTCTTC
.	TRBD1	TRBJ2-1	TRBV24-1	CATSDRDRINNEQFF	TGTGCCACCAGTGACCGGGACAGGATCAACAATGAGCAGTTCTTC
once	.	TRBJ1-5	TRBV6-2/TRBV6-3	CASSDGLFGGQPQHF	TGTGCCAGCAGTGACGGACTCTTCGGGGGTCAGCCCCAGCATTTT
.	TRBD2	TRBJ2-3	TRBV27	CASTLGAGAIDTQYF	TGTGCCAGCACCTTGGGAGCGGGAGCAATAGATACGCAGTATTTT
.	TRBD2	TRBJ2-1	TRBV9	CASSFPREGSTTSYNEQFF	TGTGCCAGCAGCTTCCCCCGGGAGGGGTCAACCACCTCCTACAATGAGCAGTTCTTC
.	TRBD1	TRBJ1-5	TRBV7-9	CASATGAGGSNQPQHF	TGTGCCAGCGCAACAGGGGCGGGGGGTAGCAATCAGCCCCAGCATTTT
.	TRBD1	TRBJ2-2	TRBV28	CASSSYRGLNTGELFF	TGTGCCAGCAGCTCCTACAGGGGTCTGAACACCGGGGAGCTGTTTTTT
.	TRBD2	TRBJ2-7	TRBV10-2	CASSEGGGLRHYEQYF	TGCGCCAGCAGTGAGGGGGGGGGACTTAGACACTACGAGCAGTACTTC
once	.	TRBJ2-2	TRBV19	CASTRERRTGELFF	TGTGCCAGCACCCGAGAGCGGAGAACCGGGGAGCTGTTTTTT
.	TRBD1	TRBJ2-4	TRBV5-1	CASSFAGTGGPSQYF	TGCGCCAGCAGCTTCGCTGGGACAGGGGGCCCCTCTCAGTACTTC
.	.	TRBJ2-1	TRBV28	CASSLSGEGSYNEQFF	TGTGCCAGCAGTTTATCGGGGGAAGGGTCCTACAATGAGCAGTTCTTC
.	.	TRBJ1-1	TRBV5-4	CASSAGQNTEAFF	TGTGCCAGCAGCGCTGGACAGAACACTGAAGCTTTCTTT
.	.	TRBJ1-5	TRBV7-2	CASSSGSWQPQHF	TGTGCCAGCAGCTCCGGGTCTTGGCAGCCCCAGCATTTT
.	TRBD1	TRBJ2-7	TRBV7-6	CASSLSGQAVGSYEQYF	TGTGCCAGCAGCTTATCGGGACAGGCTGTAGGCTCCTACGAGCAGTACTTC
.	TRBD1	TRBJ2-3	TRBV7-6	CASSLGPGTGQYF	TGTGCCAGCAGCTTAGGCCCCGGGACAGGGCAGTATTTT
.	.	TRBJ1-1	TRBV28	CASLLTGRGNTEAFF	TGTGCCAGCCTACTAACCGGACGGGGGAACACTGAAGCTTTCTTT
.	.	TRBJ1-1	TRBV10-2	CASSDIRQTEAFF	TGCGCCAGCAGTGATATCCGACAGACCGAAGCTTTCTTT
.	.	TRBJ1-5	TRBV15	CATSRAGPGQPQHF	TGTGCCACCAGCAGAGCAGGGCCGGGTCAGCCCCAGCATTTT
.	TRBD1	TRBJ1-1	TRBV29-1	CSAGPGTGAGTEAFF	TGCAGCGCGGGTCCCGGGACAGGGGCAGGGACTGAAGCTTTCTTT
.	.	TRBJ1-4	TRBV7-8	CASSLLGGVLNEKLFF	TGTGCCAGCAGCCTACTCGGAGGGGTCCTTAATGAAAAACTGTTTTTT
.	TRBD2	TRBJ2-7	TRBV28	CASSFHRDYLSYEQYF	TGTGCCAGCAGTTTCCACCGGGACTATCTATCCTACGAGCAGTACTTC
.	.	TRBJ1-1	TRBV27	CASSLRDWGTEAFF	TGTGCCAGCAGTTTACGGGACTGGGGAACTGAAGCTTTCTTT
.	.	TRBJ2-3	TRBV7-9	CASGPPRTFSTDTQYF	TGTGCCAGCGGGCCCCCCCGAACCTTTAGCACAGATACGCAGTATTTT
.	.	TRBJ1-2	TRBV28	CASTTARFYGYTF	TGTGCCAGCACGACCGCCAGGTTCTATGGCTACACCTTC